This TCR beta chain was captured in a study of blood T cell repertoires in COVID-19. The CDR3 is made up of 15 amino acids. Trimming cost V 7 bases and J 6 bases; bases outside gene matches: 12. The germline V gene has CDR1 SGHTA and CDR2 FQGNSA. Sequenced by immunoSEQ multiplex PCR; TCRdb stores in-frame clones only, minus some. There are 30,000 to 40,000 clones in the sample; roughly 86% occur only once, and over 55% lies in the top ten. The sequence came from a man in his 70s with acute or convalescent COVID-19. The V and J genes are TRBV7-2 and TRBJ1-2; TRBD1 matches 9 bases. Sample: peripheral blood. CDR3 coding DNA: TGTGCCAGCAACCAAATGGTTACAGGGGGCGATGGCTACACCTTC. Encoded protein: CASNQMVTGGDGYTF.